These 21 T cell receptor beta chains were sequenced from one sample in a study of vaccination and CD4 T cells after COVID-19 (dated by TCRdb to 2021 to 2024). These receptors' antigens are unknown. Reading the label with the study, this specimen's time point is: late sampling 161 to 241 days after vaccination in three convalescent patients. Sample treatment or condition, as interpreted from the label and publication: approximately nine-day PBMC culture with coronavirus spike peptide pools or control peptides (ViraFEST assay). The library was obtained by PCR. The sequencer listed for this sample is Illumina iSeq 100. At the Johns Hopkins FTIC core, DNA from the cultured CD4+ T cells underwent TCR sequencing with the Oncomine TCR Beta short-read assay. Clones were called with MiXCR by TCRdb after fastp trimmed the public reads at Q25, and only in-frame beta chains were retained. Entries that share a CDR3 protein sequence are merged under the most common genes and DNA. This sample gives about 17,000 distinct CDR3 sequences in total; around 52% of them show up just once. The ten largest clones take up around 18% of the sample.

This specimen was CD4+ T cells from blood, cultured in vitro, taken about 7 months after SARS-CoV-2 vaccination. These receptor sequences come from a human donor who had recovered from COVID-19.

The chain joins TRBV20-1 to TRBJ2-2, with D uncertain. CDR1 is DFQATT, CDR2 SNEGSKA, per germline (reference sequence). CDR3 length equals 12 residues. Trimming removed 5 bases from V and 5 bases from J, with 9 bases in between. CDR3 protein: CSALGGTGELFF. CDR3 coding DNA: TGCAGTGCTCTCGGTGGGACCGGGGAGCTGTTTTTT.

In DNA form, the CDR3 reads TGTGCCAGCAGCTCCAGTCGACTCGGGAACACTGAAGCTTTCTTT. It yields the protein CASSSSRLGNTEAFF. The chain couples TRBV11-3 to TRBJ1-1, with D unclear. Germline V gene sequence: CDR1 SGHNT, CDR2 YENEEA. Trimming took off 4 bases at V and 1 base at J, with 13 bases between the two ends. The CDR3 runs to 15 residues.

In its sample, this clonotype was seen once. The rearrangement joins TRBV7-2 to TRBJ2-7, with D tentatively TRBD1 (5 bases). The CDR3 covers 13 residues. Trimming took off 2 bases at V and 3 bases at J, with 8 bases between the two ends. Germline CDR1 and CDR2: SGHTA and FQGNSA. The CDR3 here is CASSLYQGYEQYF. CDR3 coding DNA: TGTGCCAGCAGCTTATACCAGGGCTACGAGCAGTACTTC. Full variable domain (rest looked up from reference TRBV7-2 and TRBJ2-7): GAGVSQSPSNKVTEKGKDVELRCDPISGHTALYWYRQSLGQGLEFLIYFQGNSAPDKSGLPSDRFSAERTGGSVSTLTIQRTQQEDSAVYLCASSLYQGYEQYFGPGTRLTVT.

The rearrangement uses TRBV20-1 and TRBJ1-1; weak D call: TRBD1 (5 bases). The V end was cut by 6 bases, the J end by 8 bases, with 28 bases between. The CDR3 consists of 16 residues. CDR1 is DFQATT, CDR2 SNEGSKA, per germline (reference sequence). CDR3 DNA: TGCAGTGCCCAAGCAGTCCCTAGGGGCTCGATCGCCGAAGCTTTCTTT. Its translation: CSAQAVPRGSIAEAFF.

The V call is TRBV7-3, the J call TRBJ2-5, with a weak D call TRBD2 (5 bases). The ends were cut back, 5 bases at V and 2 bases at J, with 18 bases in the middle. In germline, CDR1 is SGHTA, CDR2 FQGTGA. The CDR3 is 16 residues long. In DNA form, the CDR3 reads TGTGCCAGCAGCCAAAGCGGAGCCCCCGGACAAGAGACCCAGTACTTC. Its protein is CASSQSGAPGQETQYF.

This clonotype was seen a few times. The chain combines TRBV20-1 with TRBJ2-5; 11 bases map to TRBD2. V lost 5 bases and J lost 0; bases outside the gene matches: 8. This CDR3 is built from 16 residues. Germline CDR1 and CDR2: DFQATT and SNEGSKA (reference sequence). CDR3 nucleotides: TGCAGTGCTTGGGGCGGGACTAGCGGTTACCAAGAGACCCAGTACTTC. It encodes CSAWGGTSGYQETQYF.

The V gene is TRBV6-1, the J gene TRBJ2-7, with D tentatively TRBD1 (5 bases). Germline V gives CDR1 MNHNS, CDR2 SASEGT. Trimming pared 7 bases from V and 6 bases from J, leaving 13 bases between. This CDR3 region has 12 residues. Here the CDR3 reads CASKGYESEQYF. In nucleotides, the CDR3 is TGTGCCAGCAAGGGGTATGAGTCCGAGCAGTACTTC.

V and J are TRBV7-2 and TRBJ1-1, with D possibly being TRBD1 (6 bases). The CDR3 length is 14 residues. V shed 7 bases and J shed 1 base, with 13 bases lying between them. CDR1 SGHTA and CDR2 FQGNSA come from the germline V gene. For the CDR3, the DNA is TGTGCCAGCATAAGGGGGTCCCCGAACACTGAAGCTTTCTTT. This sequence encodes CASIRGSPNTEAFF.

The V gene is TRBV2, the J gene TRBJ2-3; no clear D. V was cut by 6 bases and J by 6 bases, with 7 bases left in between. The CDR3 contains 11 residues. Per germline, CDR1 SNHLY and CDR2 FYNNEI. The CDR3 coding sequence is TGTGCCAGCAGGTCCGGGGATACGCAGTATTTT. This gives the protein CASRSGDTQYF. Full variable domain (remainder filled in from reference TRBV2 and TRBJ2-3): EPEVTQTPSHQVTQMGQEVILRCVPISNHLYFYWYRQILGQKVEFLVSFYNNEISEKSEIFDDQFSVERPDGSNFTLKIRSTKLEDSAMYFCASRSGDTQYFGPGTRLTVL.

The table lists this clonotype with a few counts. Here the CDR3 reads CATSRDLGTVIGYTF. The CDR3 DNA reads TGTGCCACCAGCAGAGATTTGGGGACTGTGATTGGCTACACCTTC. The chain employs TRBV15 and TRBJ1-2; the D gene is possibly TRBD1 (5 bases). V lost 0 bases, J lost 7 bases, and 15 bases lay in between. CDR1 and CDR2 from the germline V gene are LNHNV and YYDKDF (reference sequence). The CDR3 length is 15 residues.

The rearrangement joins TRBV20-1 to TRBJ1-2, with unresolved D. Germline V CDR1 and CDR2: DFQATT, SNEGSKA (reference sequence). The CDR3 spans 14 residues. V dropped 3 bases and J dropped 2 bases, with 13 bases sitting between them. CDR3 nucleotides: TGCAGTGCTAGCTCTCCGACGGGAAACTATGGCTACACCTTC. Protein product: CSASSPTGNYGYTF.

J is TRBJ2-2 and V is TRBV6-1; no clear D gene. Germline lookup yields CDR1 MNHNS and CDR2 SASEGT. V dropped 6 bases and J dropped 0 bases, with 17 bases sitting between them. The CDR3 covers 17 residues. The CDR3 spells CASRSRPGTTNTGELFF. The CDR3, as DNA: TGTGCCAGCAGGTCACGCCCTGGAACTACGAACACCGGGGAGCTGTTTTTT.

This chain joins TRBV7-2 and TRBJ1-2; tentative D call: TRBD1 (5 bases). The CDR3 is 14 amino acids. The V end was cut by 5 bases, the J end by 7 bases, with 17 bases between. Per germline, CDR1 SGHTA and CDR2 FQGNSA. The chain's CDR3 is CASSIFTGFRGYTF. Here the CDR3 DNA reads TGTGCCAGCAGCATTTTCACAGGCTTCCGTGGCTACACCTTC.

There are a few counts of this clonotype. J is TRBJ1-2 and V is TRBV7-2; TRBD1 aligns across 7 bases. CDR3 length equals 15 residues. Germline loops: CDR1 SGHTA, CDR2 FQGNSA. V shed 6 bases, J shed 0 bases, and the junction held 7 bases outside the gene matches. Written as DNA, the CDR3 is TGTGCCAGCAGACTAGACAGGGTTACTAACTATGGCTACACCTTC. It yields the protein CASRLDRVTNYGYTF.

The chain has TRBV6-5 and TRBJ2-7; the D gene is possibly TRBD2 (6 bases). V was pared by 0 bases and J by 1 base, with 13 bases between. CDR3 size: 16 residues. Germline V CDR1 and CDR2: MNHEY, SVGAGI. CDR3 sequence reads: CASSYSASVISYEQYF. CDR3 bases: TGTGCCAGCAGTTACTCGGCTAGCGTGATATCCTACGAGCAGTACTTC.

The V and J genes are TRBV6-5 and TRBJ2-5; the D gene is possibly TRBD2 (6 bases). The CDR3 is 17 amino acids. Germline values: CDR1 MNHEY, CDR2 SVGAGI. V was cut by 1 base and J by 1 base, with 16 bases left in between. As DNA, the CDR3 is TGTGCCAGCAGTTACTTGGGAATAGGGACTCCCCAAGAGACCCAGTACTTC. This translates into CASSYLGIGTPQETQYF.

The rearrangement links TRBV7-3 to TRBJ1-2; perhaps TRBD1 as D (5 bases). The length of the CDR3 is 14 residues. Between the trimmed V and J ends, which lost 5 bases and 4 bases, there was a span of 14 bases. In germline, CDR1 is SGHTA, CDR2 FQGTGA. The CDR3 bases are TGTGCCAGCAGCAGGGACCCAAGGCTCTATGGCTACACCTTC. Its protein product is CASSRDPRLYGYTF.

This clonotype was seen a handful of times. The chain has TRBV15 and TRBJ2-5; weak D call: TRBD1 (5 bases). This CDR3 is built from 16 residues. The V end was cut by 2 bases, the J end by 5 bases, with 18 bases between. Germline V CDR1 and CDR2: LNHNV, YYDKDF (reference sequence). In nucleotides, the CDR3 is TGTGCCACCAGCAGATTGAATCCAGGGTTGGGGGAGACCCAGTACTTC. Translation gives CATSRLNPGLGETQYF.

This rearrangement joins TRBV20-1 to TRBJ1-1; TRBD1 aligns across 8 bases. Germline lookup yields CDR1 DFQATT and CDR2 SNEGSKA (reference sequence). The CDR3 length is 14 residues. V dropped 5 bases and J dropped 5; count of bases not matched to a gene: 10. CDR3 residues: CSAYRGGKITEAFF. Written as DNA, the CDR3 is TGCAGTGCTTACAGGGGGGGAAAAATAACTGAAGCTTTCTTT.

This clonotype was counted only a few times. The V and J genes are TRBV6-1 and TRBJ2-7; 8 bases fit TRBD1. This CDR3 comprises 16 residues. In germline, CDR1 is MNHNS, CDR2 SASEGT. V lost 6 bases and J lost 4; bases outside the gene matches: 14. For the CDR3, the DNA is TGTGCCAGCAGGCGGGGTGGGGACAGGTGGGGGTACGAGCAGTACTTC. Translating it yields CASRRGGDRWGYEQYF.

V gene TRBV19 combines with J gene TRBJ1-5, with D unresolved. Trimming took 1 base from V and 6 from J, leaving 7 bases between them. This CDR3 has 13 amino acids. CDR1 is LNHDA and CDR2 is SQIVND in the germline V gene (reference sequence). The CDR3 sequence is CASSIVEAQPQHF. The CDR3 DNA sequence: TGTGCCAGTAGTATAGTGGAGGCTCAGCCCCAGCATTTT.